This paragraph covers one T cell receptor beta chain sequence. Its target is not known. This specimen belongs to a study of cytomegalovirus exposure and HLA in healthy donors. For the study at large: Prior work identified around 120 million unique TCR beta sequences in 150 million to 200 million T cells. The study's findings and limits: Many donors carried some public TCRs, although rarity characterized most TCR sequences. Donors belonging to an Asian-associated ancestry cluster reportedly showed fewer N-insertions in productive TCRs than the approximately 670-donor mean, according to what a later analysis found.

There are 14 residues in the CDR3. The germline gives CDR1 SGHAT, CDR2 FQNNGV. Trimming at V came to 4 bases and at J to 6 bases, leaving 4 bases not matched to a gene. Amplification used 60 Vbeta primers and 13 Jbeta primers. Sequenced by immunoSEQ multiplex PCR; TCRdb stores in-frame clones only, minus some. This sample contains just under 65,000 clones. The specimen was PBMCs. This clonotype originated in a boy between 10 and 17 years old in good health and CMV-seronegative. The chain joins TRBV11-2 to TRBJ1-5; 9 nucleotides agree with TRBD1. The DNA of the CDR3 is TGTGCCAGCAGCTATGGACAGGGGAGTCAGCCCCAGCATTTT. Protein: CASSYGQGSQPQHF.